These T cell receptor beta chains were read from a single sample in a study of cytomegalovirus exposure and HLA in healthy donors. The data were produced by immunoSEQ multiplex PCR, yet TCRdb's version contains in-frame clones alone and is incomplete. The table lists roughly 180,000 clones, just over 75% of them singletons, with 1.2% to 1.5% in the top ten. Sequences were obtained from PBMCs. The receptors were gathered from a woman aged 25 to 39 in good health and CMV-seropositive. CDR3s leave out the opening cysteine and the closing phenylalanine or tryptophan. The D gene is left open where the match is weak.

ASSYSRGQLNTEAF,TRBV6-5,TRBJ1-1,-
ASSGLASDTDTQY,TRBV2,TRBJ2-3,TRBD2
ASSQDGGGYT,TRBV4-2,TRBJ1-2,-
ASSVGTASSYEQY,TRBV9,TRBJ2-7,TRBD1
ASIRRGGEPQH,TRBV2,TRBJ1-5,-
ATTTSGFYNEQF,TRBV28,TRBJ2-1,TRBD2
ASRLVVPGQGYEQY,TRBV12-2,TRBJ2-7,-
ASSTCGDRLTYEQY,TRBV21-1,TRBJ2-7,-
ASSGDRGPLRDYGYT,TRBV19,TRBJ1-2,TRBD1
ASSLGTSGRTYEQY,TRBV19,TRBJ2-7,TRBD2